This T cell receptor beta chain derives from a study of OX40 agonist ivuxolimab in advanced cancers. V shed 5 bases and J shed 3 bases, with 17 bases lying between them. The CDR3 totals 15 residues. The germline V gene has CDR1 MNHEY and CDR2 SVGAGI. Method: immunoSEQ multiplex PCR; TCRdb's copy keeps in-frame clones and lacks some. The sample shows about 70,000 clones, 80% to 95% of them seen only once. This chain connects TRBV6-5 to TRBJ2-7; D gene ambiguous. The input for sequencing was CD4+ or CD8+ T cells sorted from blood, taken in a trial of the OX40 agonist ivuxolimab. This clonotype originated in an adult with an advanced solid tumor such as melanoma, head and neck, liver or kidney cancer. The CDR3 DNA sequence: TGTGCCAGCAGTCCCCAGCTGGACCTTTTCTACGAGCAGTACTTC. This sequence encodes CASSPQLDLFYEQYF.